The 17 T cell receptor beta chains presented below share a single source sample, sequenced in a study of immune evolution from preneoplasia to lung adenocarcinoma. Method: immunoSEQ multiplex PCR; TCRdb's copy keeps in-frame clones and lacks some. The table shows around 10,000 clones, with about 70% occurring only once. Sequenced sample: FFPE normal lung tissue adjacent to the tumor. The receptor set was obtained from a person in their 60s with lung adenocarcinoma. Some clones in this sample may be carry-over from other donors' samples.

The genes are TRBV27 and TRBJ1-5, with 7 bases aligning to TRBD1. Germline V gives CDR1 MNHEY, CDR2 SMNVEV (reference sequence). This CDR3 is built from 14 residues. V gave up 5 bases and J gave up 7 bases; unmatched junction bases: 8. The CDR3 region is CASSLRQGEQPQHF. CDR3 nucleotide sequence: TGTGCCAGCAGTCTTCGACAGGGCGAGCAGCCCCAGCATTTT.

This clone has a single count. This sequence joins TRBV5-1 and TRBJ2-2; D possibly corresponds to TRBD2 (6 bases). The CDR3 has 16 amino acids. The ends were cut back, 0 bases at V and 1 base at J, with 10 bases in the middle. Germline V CDR1 and CDR2: SGHRS, YFSETQ. The DNA for the CDR3 is TGCGCCAGCAGCTTGGTGGCGGGGAGGAACACCGGGGAGCTGTTTTTT. As protein: CASSLVAGRNTGELFF.

The V gene is TRBV7-2, the J gene TRBJ2-7; the D is unclear. The V gene lost 1 base and the J gene lost 0 bases, with 7 bases spanning the gap. The CDR3 spans 14 residues. Germline V gene lookup returns CDR1 SGHTA and CDR2 FQGNSA. CDR3 region: CASSLGRLSYEQYF. CDR3 DNA sequence: TGTGCCAGCAGCTTAGGGCGGCTCTCCTACGAGCAGTACTTC.

The CDR3 sequence: CASSVGVSNQPQHF. The CDR3 DNA is TGTGCCAGCAGTGTGGGGGTTAGCAATCAGCCCCAGCATTTT. V is TRBV6-1 and J is TRBJ1-5, with D possibly TRBD1 on 5 matching bases. V lost 4 bases to trimming and J lost 0 bases, with 7 bases between them. The CDR3 length is 14 residues. The germline V gene has CDR1 MNHNS and CDR2 SASEGT.

The rearrangement links TRBV10-3 to TRBJ2-7; D unclear. With 3 bases removed from V and 2 bases from J, the gap between germline ends came to 11 bases. The length of the CDR3 is 14 residues. In germline, CDR1 is ENHRY, CDR2 SYGVKD. In DNA form, the CDR3 reads TGTGCCATCAGTGATAACCTGGGCGCCTACGAGCAGTACTTC. Its protein product is CAISDNLGAYEQYF.

This clone was counted only a few times. The chain links TRBV19 to TRBJ1-2, with 7 bases matching TRBD1. Germline V gene data show CDR1 as LNHDA and CDR2 as SQIVND (reference sequence). The V and J ends lost 7 bases and 8 bases, in that order; junction bases with no gene match: 13. The length of the CDR3 is 14 residues. Written as DNA, the CDR3 is TGTGCCAGTACTCGACAGGACAGGCTCTCGGGCTACACCTTC. Its translation: CASTRQDRLSGYTF.

The V call is TRBV6-4, the J call TRBJ2-2, with 7 bases fitting TRBD2. The CDR3 extends over 14 amino acids. J was trimmed by 6 bases and V by 6 bases; bases with no gene match: 7. Looked up from germline, CDR1 is MRHNA and CDR2 is SNTAGT. The CDR3 here is CASSPGLEAGELFF. In DNA form, the CDR3 reads TGTGCCAGCAGCCCCGGACTAGAGGCCGGGGAGCTGTTTTTT.

The chain carries TRBV4-2 and TRBJ2-1; 7 positions agree with TRBD2. This CDR3 contains 15 residues. V dropped 1 base and J dropped 6; count of bases not matched to a gene: 6. CDR1 LGHNA and CDR2 YNFKEQ come from the germline V gene. In DNA, the CDR3 is TGTGCCAGCAGCCAAGCGGGGGGATATAGCAATGAGCAGTTCTTC. Translated, it gives CASSQAGGYSNEQFF.

This chain uses TRBV5-6 with TRBJ2-2; 8 bases match TRBD2. The germline V gene has CDR1 SGHDT and CDR2 YYEEEE. V was clipped by 5 bases and J by 2 bases; unmatched bases: 8. The CDR3 contains 16 residues. The CDR3 protein is CASRAGLEGNTGELFF. The CDR3 DNA reads as TGTGCCAGCAGAGCGGGACTAGAGGGAAACACCGGGGAGCTGTTTTTT.

This chain links TRBV19 with TRBJ2-5, with D possibly TRBD1 on 5 matching bases. V was shortened by 7 bases and J by 7 bases, with 16 bases between the two germline ends. This CDR3 has 13 residues. Germline CDR1 reads LNHDA; CDR2 reads SQIVND (reference sequence). CDR3 protein: CASTPRGFGTQYF. CDR3 DNA: TGTGCCAGTACGCCAAGGGGTTTCGGGACCCAGTACTTC.

The CDR3 is CAWSGLGPGFLYGYTF. The CDR3 DNA sequence: TGTGCCTGGAGTGGTCTTGGACCAGGTTTTCTCTATGGCTACACCTTC. V and J are TRBV30 and TRBJ1-2; D gene ambiguous. Germline CDR1 reads GTSNPN; CDR2 reads SVGIG (reference sequence). This CDR3 is built from 16 residues. The V gene lost 1 base and the J gene lost 4 bases, with 19 bases spanning the gap. Drawing the rest from reference TRBV30 and TRBJ1-2, the complete variable domain is SQTIHQWPATLVQPVGSPLSLECTVEGTSNPNLYWYRQAAGRGLQLLFYSVGIGQISSEVPQNLSASRPQDRQFILSSKKLLLSDSGFYLCAWSGLGPGFLYGYTFGSGTRLTVV.

The chain uses TRBV19 and TRBJ2-1; D may match TRBD1 or TRBD2 (5 bases each). Germline V lookup: CDR1 LNHDA, CDR2 SQIVND (reference sequence). The CDR3 loop spans 14 amino acids. V gave up 9 bases and J gave up 2 bases, with 14 bases separating them. CDR3 sequence: CARGEPGTYNEQFF. In nucleotides, the CDR3 is TGTGCCAGAGGGGAACCGGGGACCTACAATGAGCAGTTCTTC. The full variable domain, in which reference TRBV19 and TRBJ2-1 provide the parts outside the CDR3, is DGGITQSPKYLFRKEGQNVTLSCEQNLNHDAMYWYRQDPGQGLRLIYYSQIVNDFQKGDIAEGYSVSREKKESFPLTVTSAQKNPTAFYLCARGEPGTYNEQFFGPGTRLTVL.

V usage is TRBV5-3 and J usage is TRBJ2-3; 8 positions agree with TRBD1. TRBV5-3 is an ORF; its function is uncertain. The CDR3 contains 15 residues. V lost 8 bases to trimming and J lost 2 bases; unmatched junction nucleotides: 10. The CDR3 bases are TGTGCCAGCAGCAGAACAGGGGGATTCACAGATACGCAGTATTTT. Its protein product is CASSRTGGFTDTQYF.

The genes are TRBV6-6 and TRBJ2-2; D gene uncertain. Germline values: CDR1 MNHNY, CDR2 SVGAGI (reference sequence). CDR3 length equals 12 residues. The V end lost 2 bases, the J end lost 6 bases, and 4 bases lay between the germline ends. Written as DNA, the CDR3 is TGTGCCAGCAGTTACGTGGCCGGGGAGCTGTTTTTT. Protein sequence: CASSYVAGELFF.

Of note for this clone: This sample also contains other DNA sequences that code for the same CDR3. The V call is TRBV6-6, the J call TRBJ1-1; unclear D gene. The ends were cut back, 2 bases at V and 2 bases at J, with 9 bases in the middle. This CDR3 has 14 amino acids. Germline V lookup: CDR1 MNHNY, CDR2 SVGAGI (reference sequence). The CDR3 spells CASSYPQVNTEAFF. In DNA form, the CDR3 reads TGTGCCAGCAGTTACCCTCAGGTAAACACTGAAGCTTTCTTT.

This clone was counted between two and nine times. The chain links TRBV28 to TRBJ1-1; no clear D. The CDR3 covers 15 residues. The V end lost 2 bases, the J end lost 0 bases, and 10 bases lay between the germline ends. Germline V gives CDR1 MDHEN, CDR2 SYDVKM. For the CDR3, the DNA is TGTGCCAGCAGTTTAAATGAGATCATGAACACTGAAGCTTTCTTT. This encodes CASSLNEIMNTEAFF.

This clone has only a few counts. The genes are TRBV13 and TRBJ2-2; D is perhaps TRBD2 (5 bases). The CDR3 contains 15 residues. V gave up 7 bases and J gave up 1 base, with 13 bases separating them. From germline, CDR1 is PRHDT and CDR2 FYEKMQ (reference sequence). CDR3 in DNA: TGTGCCAGCATGGTATCCGGGATGAACACCGGGGAGCTGTTTTTT. This sequence encodes CASMVSGMNTGELFF.